Reported below is one T cell receptor beta chain. What it binds is not known. Selected positively for CCR7 and CD45RO-negative, naive CD8 cells excluded terminally differentiated effector memory CD45RA+ cells. This CDR3 has 18 amino acids. This sample was included in a study of shared clonotypes between healthy human individuals. General study findings and limits: Estimated richness was generally greater in naive than memory subsets.

Data came from immunoSEQ multiplex PCR; TCRdb stores just in-frame clones and leaves some out. In the table there are some 580,000 clones, 98% of which are singletons. The sequence was collected from a man aged 25-45 years in good health. The chain is built from TRBV21-1 and TRBJ2-7; TRBD1, as called in the table, went unchecked against the DNA. TRBV21-1 is tagged as a pseudogene. Sequences were obtained from naive CD8+ T cells sorted from blood. Here the CDR3 DNA reads TGTGCCAGCAGCCGATCGCGGACCACAGGGGGATTAACTTACGAGCAGTACTTC. Its protein is CASSRSRTTGGLTYEQYF.